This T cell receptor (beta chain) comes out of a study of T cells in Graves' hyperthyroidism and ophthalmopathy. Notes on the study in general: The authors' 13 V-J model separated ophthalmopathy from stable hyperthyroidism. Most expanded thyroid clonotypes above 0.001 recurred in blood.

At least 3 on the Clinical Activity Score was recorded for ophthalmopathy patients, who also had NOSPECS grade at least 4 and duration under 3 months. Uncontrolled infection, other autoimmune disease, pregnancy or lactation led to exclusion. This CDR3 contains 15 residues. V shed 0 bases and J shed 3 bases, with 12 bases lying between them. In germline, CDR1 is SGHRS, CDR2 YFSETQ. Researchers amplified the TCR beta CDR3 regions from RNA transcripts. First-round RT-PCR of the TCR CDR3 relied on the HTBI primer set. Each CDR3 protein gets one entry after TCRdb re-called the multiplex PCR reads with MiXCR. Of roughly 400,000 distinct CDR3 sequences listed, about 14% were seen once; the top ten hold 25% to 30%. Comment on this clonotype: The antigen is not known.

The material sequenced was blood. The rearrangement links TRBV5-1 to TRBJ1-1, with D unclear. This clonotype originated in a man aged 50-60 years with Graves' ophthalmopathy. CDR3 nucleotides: TGCGCCAGCAGCTTGGAAGCAGTTATAGACACTGAAGCTTTCTTT. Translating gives CASSLEAVIDTEAFF.